This record looks at one TCR beta chain sequence and its context. Sequenced by immunoSEQ multiplex PCR; TCRdb stores in-frame clones only, minus some. The data show around 49,000 clones, approximately 89% seen once. The data derive from a study of control samples from healthy donors and cancer patients. The V gene's germline CDR1 is MGHDK and CDR2 SYGVNS. This CDR3 region has 13 residues. V lost 2 bases, J lost 9 bases, and 10 bases lay in between. The chain carries TRBV25-1 and TRBJ1-4; D is unclear. Sequenced input: PBMCs. The receptor was isolated from a man aged 35 to 55 with colorectal cancer. CDR3 DNA sequence: TGTGCCAGCAGTGAACTTCCTGGTAAAAAACTGTTTTTT. The encoded protein is CASSELPGKKLFF.